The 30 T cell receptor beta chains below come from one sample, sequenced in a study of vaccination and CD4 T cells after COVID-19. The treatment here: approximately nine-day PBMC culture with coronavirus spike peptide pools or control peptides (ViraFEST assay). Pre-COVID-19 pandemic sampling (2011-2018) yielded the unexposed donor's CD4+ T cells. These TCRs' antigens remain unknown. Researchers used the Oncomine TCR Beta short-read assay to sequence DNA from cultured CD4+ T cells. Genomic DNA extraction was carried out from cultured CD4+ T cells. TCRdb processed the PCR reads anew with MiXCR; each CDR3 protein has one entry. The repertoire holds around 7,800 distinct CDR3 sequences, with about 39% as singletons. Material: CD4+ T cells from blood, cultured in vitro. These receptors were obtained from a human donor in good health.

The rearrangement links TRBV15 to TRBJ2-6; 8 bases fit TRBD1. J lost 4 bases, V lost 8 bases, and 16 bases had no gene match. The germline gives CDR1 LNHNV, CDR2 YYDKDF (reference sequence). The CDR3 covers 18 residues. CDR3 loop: CATSPRDRGLEGANVLTF. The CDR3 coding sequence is TGTGCCACCTCACCTCGTGACAGGGGCCTGGAAGGGGCCAACGTCCTGACTTTC.

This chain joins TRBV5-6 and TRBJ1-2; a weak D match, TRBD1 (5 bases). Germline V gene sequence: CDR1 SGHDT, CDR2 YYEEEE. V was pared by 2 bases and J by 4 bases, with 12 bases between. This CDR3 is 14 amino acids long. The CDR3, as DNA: TGTGCCAGCAGCTTATCAGGGAACGTCTATGGCTACACCTTC. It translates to CASSLSGNVYGYTF.

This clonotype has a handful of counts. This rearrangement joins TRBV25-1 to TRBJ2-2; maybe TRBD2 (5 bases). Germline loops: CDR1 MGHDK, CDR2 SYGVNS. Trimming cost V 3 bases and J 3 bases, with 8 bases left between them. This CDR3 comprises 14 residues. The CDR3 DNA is TGTGCCAGCAGTGAGGTAGCGCACACCGGGGAGCTGTTTTTT. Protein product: CASSEVAHTGELFF.

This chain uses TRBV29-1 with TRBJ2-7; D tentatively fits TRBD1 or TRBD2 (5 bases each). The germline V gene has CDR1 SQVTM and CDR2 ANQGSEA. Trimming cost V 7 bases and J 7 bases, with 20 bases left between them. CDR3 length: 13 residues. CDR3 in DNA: TGCAGCGGGGAAAAGCTGGGGACGAGGGAGCAGTACTTC. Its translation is CSGEKLGTREQYF.

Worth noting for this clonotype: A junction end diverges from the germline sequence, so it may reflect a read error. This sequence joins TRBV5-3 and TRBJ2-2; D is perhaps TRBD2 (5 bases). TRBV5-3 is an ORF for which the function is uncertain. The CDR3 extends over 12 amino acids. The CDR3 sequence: CARSPQPGELFF. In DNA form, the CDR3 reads TGTGCCAGAAGCCCCCAGCCCGGGGAGCTATTTTTT.

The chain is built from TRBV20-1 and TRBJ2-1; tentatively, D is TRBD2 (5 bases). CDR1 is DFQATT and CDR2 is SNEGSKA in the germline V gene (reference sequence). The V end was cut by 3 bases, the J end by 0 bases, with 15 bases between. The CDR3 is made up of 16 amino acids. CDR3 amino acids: CSASGLLPSSYNEQFF. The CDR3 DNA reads TGCAGTGCTAGCGGACTCCTTCCTAGCTCCTACAATGAGCAGTTCTTC.

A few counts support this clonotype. CDR3 sequence reads: CASSPLARRGALNQPQHF. CDR3 nucleotides: TGTGCCAGCAGCCCGTTAGCCCGGAGAGGGGCGCTTAATCAGCCCCAGCATTTT. The V gene is TRBV7-6, the J gene TRBJ1-5; D is possibly TRBD1 (5 bases). The CDR3 totals 18 residues. From germline, CDR1 is SGHVS and CDR2 FNYEAQ. V lost 5 bases, J lost 4 bases, and 24 bases lay in between.

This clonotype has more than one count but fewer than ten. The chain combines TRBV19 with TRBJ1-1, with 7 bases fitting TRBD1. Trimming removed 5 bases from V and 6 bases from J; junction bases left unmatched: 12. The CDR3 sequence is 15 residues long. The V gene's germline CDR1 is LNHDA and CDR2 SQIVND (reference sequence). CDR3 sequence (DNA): TGTGCCAGTAGTGCCCGACAGGGTTGGCTTGCTGAAGCTTTCTTT. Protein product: CASSARQGWLAEAFF.

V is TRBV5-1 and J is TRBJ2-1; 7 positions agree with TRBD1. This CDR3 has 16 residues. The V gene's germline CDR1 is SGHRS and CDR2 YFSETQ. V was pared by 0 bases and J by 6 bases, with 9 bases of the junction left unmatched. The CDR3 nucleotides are TGCGCCAGCAGCTTGGTAGGGGGCAGGGACGGCAATGAGCAGTTCTTC. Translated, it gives CASSLVGGRDGNEQFF. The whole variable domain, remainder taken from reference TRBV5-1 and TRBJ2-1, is KAGVTQTPRYLIKTRGQQVTLSCSPISGHRSVSWYQQTPGQGLQFLFEYFSETQRNKGNFPGRFSGRQFSNSRSEMNVSTLELGDSALYLCASSLVGGRDGNEQFFGPGTRLTVL.

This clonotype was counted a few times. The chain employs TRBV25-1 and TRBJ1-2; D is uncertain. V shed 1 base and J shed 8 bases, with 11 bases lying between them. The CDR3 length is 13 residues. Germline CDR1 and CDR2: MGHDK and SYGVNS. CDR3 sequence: CASSESSLGGYTF. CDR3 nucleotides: TGTGCCAGCAGTGAATCCTCCTTAGGGGGCTACACCTTC.

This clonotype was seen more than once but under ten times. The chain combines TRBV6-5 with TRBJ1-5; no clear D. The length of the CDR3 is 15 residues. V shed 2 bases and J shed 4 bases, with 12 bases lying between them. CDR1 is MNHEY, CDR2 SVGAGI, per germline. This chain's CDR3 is CASSYTGLKNQPQHF. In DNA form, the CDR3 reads TGTGCCAGCAGTTACACCGGACTAAAAAATCAGCCCCAGCATTTT.

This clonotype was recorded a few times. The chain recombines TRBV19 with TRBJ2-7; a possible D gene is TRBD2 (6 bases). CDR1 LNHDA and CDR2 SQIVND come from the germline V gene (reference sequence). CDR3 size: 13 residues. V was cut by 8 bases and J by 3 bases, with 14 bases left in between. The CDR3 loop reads CASHPGGDYEQYF. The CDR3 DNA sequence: TGTGCCAGTCACCCGGGCGGGGACTACGAGCAGTACTTC.

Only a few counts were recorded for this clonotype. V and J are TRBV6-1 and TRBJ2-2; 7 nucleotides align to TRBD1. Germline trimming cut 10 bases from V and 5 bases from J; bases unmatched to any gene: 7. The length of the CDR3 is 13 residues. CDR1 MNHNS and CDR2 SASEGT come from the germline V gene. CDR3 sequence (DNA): TGTGCCACCTGCTTCAGGGGGACCGGGGAGCTGTTTTTT. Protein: CATCFRGTGELFF.

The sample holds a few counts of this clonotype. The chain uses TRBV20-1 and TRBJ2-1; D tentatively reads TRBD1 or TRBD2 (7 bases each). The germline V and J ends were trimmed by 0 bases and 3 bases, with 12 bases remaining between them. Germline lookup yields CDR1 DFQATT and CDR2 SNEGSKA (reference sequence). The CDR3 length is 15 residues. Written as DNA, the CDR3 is TGCAGTGCTAGAGACTCCAGGGGGGGCTACAATGAGCAGTTCTTC. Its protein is CSARDSRGGYNEQFF.

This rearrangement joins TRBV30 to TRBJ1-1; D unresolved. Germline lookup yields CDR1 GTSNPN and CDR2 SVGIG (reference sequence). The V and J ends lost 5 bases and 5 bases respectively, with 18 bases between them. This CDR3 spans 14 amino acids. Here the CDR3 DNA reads TGTGCCTGGTCCGGAACCTTCTTGGGAACTGAAGCTTTCTTT. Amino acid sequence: CAWSGTFLGTEAFF.

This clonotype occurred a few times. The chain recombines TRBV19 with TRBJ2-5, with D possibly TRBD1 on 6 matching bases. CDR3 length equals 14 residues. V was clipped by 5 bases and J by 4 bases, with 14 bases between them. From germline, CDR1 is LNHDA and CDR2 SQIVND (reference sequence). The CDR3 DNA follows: TGTGCCAGTAGTCCAAACAGGGCGGGAGAGACCCAGTACTTC. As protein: CASSPNRAGETQYF.

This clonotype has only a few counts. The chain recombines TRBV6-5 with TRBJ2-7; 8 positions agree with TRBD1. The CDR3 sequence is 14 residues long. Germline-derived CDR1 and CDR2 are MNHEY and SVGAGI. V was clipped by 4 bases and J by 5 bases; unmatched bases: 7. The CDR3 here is CASSSSGGTNEQYF. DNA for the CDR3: TGTGCCAGCAGTTCCTCAGGGGGCACAAACGAGCAGTACTTC.

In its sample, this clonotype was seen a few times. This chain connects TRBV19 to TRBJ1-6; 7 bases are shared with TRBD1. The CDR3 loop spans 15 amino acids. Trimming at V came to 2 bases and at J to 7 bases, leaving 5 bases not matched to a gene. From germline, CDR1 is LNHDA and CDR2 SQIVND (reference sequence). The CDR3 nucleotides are TGTGCCAGTAGTATACAGGGGACAGCCAATTCACCCCTCCACTTT. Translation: CASSIQGTANSPLHF.

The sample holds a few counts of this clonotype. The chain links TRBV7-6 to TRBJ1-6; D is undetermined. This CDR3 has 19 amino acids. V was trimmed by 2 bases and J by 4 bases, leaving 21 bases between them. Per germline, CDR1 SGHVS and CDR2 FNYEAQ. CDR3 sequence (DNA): TGTGCCAGCAGCTTACTTGGGCAGGCGGCTCGTAAATATAATTCACCCCTCCACTTT. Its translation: CASSLLGQAARKYNSPLHF.

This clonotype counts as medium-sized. The CDR3 nucleotides read TGCAGTGCTAGACCAACTCTAGCCTTTGGCTACAATGAGCAGTTCTTC. It encodes CSARPTLAFGYNEQFF. The chain uses TRBV20-1 and TRBJ2-1; a possible D gene is TRBD2 (5 bases). Trimming pared 2 bases from V and 3 bases from J, leaving 17 bases between. The CDR3 is made up of 16 amino acids. CDR1 DFQATT and CDR2 SNEGSKA come from the germline V gene (reference sequence).

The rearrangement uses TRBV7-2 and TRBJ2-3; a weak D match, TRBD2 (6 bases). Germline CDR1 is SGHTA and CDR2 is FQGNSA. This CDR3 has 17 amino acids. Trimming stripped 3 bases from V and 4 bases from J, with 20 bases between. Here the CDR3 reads CASSFAQAGLTADTQYF. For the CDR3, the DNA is TGTGCCAGCAGCTTTGCCCAGGCGGGACTTACAGCAGATACGCAGTATTTT.

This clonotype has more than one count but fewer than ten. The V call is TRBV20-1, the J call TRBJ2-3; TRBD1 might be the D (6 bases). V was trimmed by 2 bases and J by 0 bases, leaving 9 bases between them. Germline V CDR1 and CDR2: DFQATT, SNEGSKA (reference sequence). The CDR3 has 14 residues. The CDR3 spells CSARMGASTDTQYF. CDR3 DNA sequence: TGCAGTGCTAGAATGGGGGCCAGCACAGATACGCAGTATTTT.

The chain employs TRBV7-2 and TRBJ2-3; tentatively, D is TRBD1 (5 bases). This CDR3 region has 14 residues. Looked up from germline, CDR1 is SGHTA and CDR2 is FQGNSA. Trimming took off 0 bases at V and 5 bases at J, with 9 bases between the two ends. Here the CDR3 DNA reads TGTGCCAGCAGCTTAGCGCCAGGGCTAGATACGCAGTATTTT. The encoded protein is CASSLAPGLDTQYF.

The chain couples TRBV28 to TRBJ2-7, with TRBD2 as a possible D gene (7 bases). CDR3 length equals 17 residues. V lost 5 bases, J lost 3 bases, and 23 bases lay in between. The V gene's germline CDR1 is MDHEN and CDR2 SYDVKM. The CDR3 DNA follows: TGTGCCAGCAGTCCCCGCGGGGGCACAGGGCCAATCTACGAGCAGTACTTC. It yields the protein CASSPRGGTGPIYEQYF.

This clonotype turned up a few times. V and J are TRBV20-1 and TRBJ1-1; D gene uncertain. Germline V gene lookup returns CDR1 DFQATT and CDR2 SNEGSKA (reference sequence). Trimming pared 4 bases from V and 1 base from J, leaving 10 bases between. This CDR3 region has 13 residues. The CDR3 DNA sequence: TGCAGTGCTAAAGGAACACCGAACACTGAAGCTTTCTTT. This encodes CSAKGTPNTEAFF.

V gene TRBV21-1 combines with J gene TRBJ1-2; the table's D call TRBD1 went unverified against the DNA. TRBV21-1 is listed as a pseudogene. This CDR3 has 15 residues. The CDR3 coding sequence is TGTGCCAGCAGCCAGGGGGACAGGAGAATCTATGGCTACACCTTC. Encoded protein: CASSQGDRRIYGYTF.

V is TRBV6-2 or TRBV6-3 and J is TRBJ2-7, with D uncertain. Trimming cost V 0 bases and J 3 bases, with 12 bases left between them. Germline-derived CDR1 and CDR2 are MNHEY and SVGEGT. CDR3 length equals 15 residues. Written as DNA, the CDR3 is TGTGCCAGCAGTTACTCGAACCCGATCGGCTACGAGCAGTACTTC. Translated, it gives CASSYSNPIGYEQYF.

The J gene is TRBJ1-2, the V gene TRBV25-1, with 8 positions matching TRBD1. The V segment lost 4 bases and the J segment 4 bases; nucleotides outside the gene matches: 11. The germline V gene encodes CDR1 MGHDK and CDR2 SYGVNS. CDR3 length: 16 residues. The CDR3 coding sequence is TGTGCCAGCAGTGGAAGGACAGGGCCCACGTTCTATGGCTACACCTTC. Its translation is CASSGRTGPTFYGYTF.

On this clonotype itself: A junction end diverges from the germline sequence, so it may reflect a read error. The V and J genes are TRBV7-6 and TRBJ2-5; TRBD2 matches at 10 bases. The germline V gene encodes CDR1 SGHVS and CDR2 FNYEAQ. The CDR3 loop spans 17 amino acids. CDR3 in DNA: TGTGCCAGTAGCTTACTGCCTAGCGGGAGTATTGGAGAGACCCAGTACTTC. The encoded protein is CASSLLPSGSIGETQYF.

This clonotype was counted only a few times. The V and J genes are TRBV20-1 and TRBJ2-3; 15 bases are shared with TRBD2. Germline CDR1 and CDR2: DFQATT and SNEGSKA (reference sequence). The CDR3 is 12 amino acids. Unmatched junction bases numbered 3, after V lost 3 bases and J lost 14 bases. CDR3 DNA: TGCAGTGCTAGGAAGGGACTAGCGGGAGGGTATTTT. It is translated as CSARKGLAGGYF.